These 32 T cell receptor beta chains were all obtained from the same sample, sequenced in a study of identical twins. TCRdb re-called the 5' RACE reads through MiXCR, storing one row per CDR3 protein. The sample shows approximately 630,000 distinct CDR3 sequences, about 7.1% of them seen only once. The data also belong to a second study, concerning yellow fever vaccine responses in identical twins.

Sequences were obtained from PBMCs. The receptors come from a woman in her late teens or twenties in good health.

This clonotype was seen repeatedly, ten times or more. This CDR3 reads CASSQVEAGRPEAFF. The CDR3 nucleotides read TGTGCCAGCAGCCAAGTGGAGGCCGGCAGGCCTGAAGCTTTCTTT. The chain is built from TRBV3-1 and TRBJ1-1; D is undetermined. CDR1 LGHDT and CDR2 YNNKEL come from the germline V gene (reference sequence). V gave up 1 base and J gave up 6 bases, with 15 bases separating them. The CDR3 extends over 15 amino acids.

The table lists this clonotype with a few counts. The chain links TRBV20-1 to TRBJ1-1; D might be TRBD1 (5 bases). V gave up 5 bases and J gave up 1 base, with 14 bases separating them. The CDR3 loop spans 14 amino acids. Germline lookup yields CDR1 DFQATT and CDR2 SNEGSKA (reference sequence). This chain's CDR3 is CSAFQNQGNTEAFF. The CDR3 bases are TGCAGTGCTTTCCAAAATCAGGGGAACACTGAAGCTTTCTTT.

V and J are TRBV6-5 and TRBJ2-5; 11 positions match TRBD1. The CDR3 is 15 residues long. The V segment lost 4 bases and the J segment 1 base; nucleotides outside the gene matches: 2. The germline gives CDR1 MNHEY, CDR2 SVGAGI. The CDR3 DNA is TGTGCCAGCAGTTTCGGACAGGGGGCCCAAGAGACCCAGTACTTC. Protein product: CASSFGQGAQETQYF.

The chain's CDR3 is CASTARRGETQYF. Written as DNA, the CDR3 is TGTGCCAGCACAGCACGGAGGGGAGAGACCCAGTACTTC. V and J are TRBV6-1 and TRBJ2-5; possibly TRBD2 for D (6 bases). The germline V gene has CDR1 MNHNS and CDR2 SASEGT. The CDR3 consists of 13 residues. Trimming stripped 7 bases from V and 4 bases from J, with 13 bases between.

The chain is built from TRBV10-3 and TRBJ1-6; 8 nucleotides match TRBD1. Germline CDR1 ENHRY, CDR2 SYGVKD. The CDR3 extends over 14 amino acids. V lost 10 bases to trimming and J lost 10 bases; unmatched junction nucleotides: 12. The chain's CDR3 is CATDRTGSNSPLHF. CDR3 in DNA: TGTGCCACCGATAGGACAGGGTCGAACTCACCCCTCCACTTT.

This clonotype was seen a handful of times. CDR3 coding DNA: TGCGCCAGCAGCTTGGCCCAGGGTTACTACTCTGGGGCCAACGTCCTGACTTTC. This encodes CASSLAQGYYSGANVLTF. V gene TRBV5-1 combines with J gene TRBJ2-6, with a tentative D call TRBD1 (5 bases). CDR1 and CDR2 from the germline V gene are SGHRS and YFSETQ. The CDR3 has 18 residues. Trimming pared 0 bases from V and 0 bases from J, leaving 13 bases between.

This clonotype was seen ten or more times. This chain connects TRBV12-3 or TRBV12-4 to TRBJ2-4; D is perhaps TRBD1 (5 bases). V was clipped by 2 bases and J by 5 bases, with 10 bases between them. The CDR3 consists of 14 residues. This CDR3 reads CASSLQGIENIQYF. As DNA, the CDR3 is TGTGCCAGCAGTTTACAGGGAATTGAAAACATTCAGTACTTC.

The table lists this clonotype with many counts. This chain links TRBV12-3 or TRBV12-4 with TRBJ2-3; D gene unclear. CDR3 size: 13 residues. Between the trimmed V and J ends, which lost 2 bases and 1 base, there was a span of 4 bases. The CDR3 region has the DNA TGTGCCAGCAGTTTAACTCGCACAGATACGCAGTATTTT. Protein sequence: CASSLTRTDTQYF.

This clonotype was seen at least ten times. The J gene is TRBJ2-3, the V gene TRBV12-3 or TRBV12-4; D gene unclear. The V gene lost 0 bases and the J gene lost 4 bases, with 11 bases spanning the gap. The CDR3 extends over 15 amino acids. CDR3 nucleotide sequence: TGTGCCAGCAGTTTAGCAGGAGTAACCGCAGATACGCAGTATTTT. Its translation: CASSLAGVTADTQYF.

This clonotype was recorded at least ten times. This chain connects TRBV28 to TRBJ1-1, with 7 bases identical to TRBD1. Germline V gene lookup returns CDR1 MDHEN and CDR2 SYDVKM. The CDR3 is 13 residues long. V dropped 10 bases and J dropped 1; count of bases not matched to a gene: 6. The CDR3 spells CATKRGPNTEAFF. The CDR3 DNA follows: TGTGCCACCAAGAGGGGGCCGAACACTGAAGCTTTCTTT.

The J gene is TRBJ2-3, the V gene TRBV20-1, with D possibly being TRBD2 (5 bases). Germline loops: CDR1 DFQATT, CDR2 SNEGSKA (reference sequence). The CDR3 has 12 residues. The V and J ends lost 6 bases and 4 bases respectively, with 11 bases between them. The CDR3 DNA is TGCAGTGCCGCCGAACTAGCAGATACGCAGTATTTT. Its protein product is CSAAELADTQYF.

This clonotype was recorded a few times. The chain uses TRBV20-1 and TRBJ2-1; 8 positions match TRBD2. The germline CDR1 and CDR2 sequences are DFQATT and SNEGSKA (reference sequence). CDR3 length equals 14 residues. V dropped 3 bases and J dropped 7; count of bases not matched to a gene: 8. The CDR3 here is CSARLAGGWNEQFF. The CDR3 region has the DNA TGCAGTGCTAGGCTCGCGGGAGGTTGGAATGAGCAGTTCTTC.

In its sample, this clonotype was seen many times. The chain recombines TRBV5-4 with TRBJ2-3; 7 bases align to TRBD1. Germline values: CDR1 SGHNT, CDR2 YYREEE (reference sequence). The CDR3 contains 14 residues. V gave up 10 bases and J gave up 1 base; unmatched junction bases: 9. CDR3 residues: CAAGNQGGTDTQYF. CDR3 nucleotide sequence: TGTGCCGCAGGAAACCAGGGGGGCACAGATACGCAGTATTTT.

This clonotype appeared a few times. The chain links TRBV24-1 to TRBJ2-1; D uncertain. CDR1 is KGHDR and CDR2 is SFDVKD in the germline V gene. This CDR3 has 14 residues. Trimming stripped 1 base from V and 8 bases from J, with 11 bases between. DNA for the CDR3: TGTGCCACCAGTGATTTTGGTGGTGTTCATGAGCAGTTCTTC. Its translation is CATSDFGGVHEQFF.

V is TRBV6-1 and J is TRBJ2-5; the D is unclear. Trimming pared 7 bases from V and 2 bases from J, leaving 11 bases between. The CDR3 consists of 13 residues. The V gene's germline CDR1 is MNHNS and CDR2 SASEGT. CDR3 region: CASKMQWQETQYF. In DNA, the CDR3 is TGTGCCAGCAAGATGCAGTGGCAAGAGACCCAGTACTTC.

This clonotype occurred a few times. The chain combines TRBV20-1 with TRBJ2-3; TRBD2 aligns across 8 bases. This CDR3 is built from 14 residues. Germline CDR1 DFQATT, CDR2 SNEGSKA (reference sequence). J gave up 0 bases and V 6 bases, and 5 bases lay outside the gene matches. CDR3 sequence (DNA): TGCAGTGCAAAACTAGCGGTTAGCACAGATACGCAGTATTTT. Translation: CSAKLAVSTDTQYF.

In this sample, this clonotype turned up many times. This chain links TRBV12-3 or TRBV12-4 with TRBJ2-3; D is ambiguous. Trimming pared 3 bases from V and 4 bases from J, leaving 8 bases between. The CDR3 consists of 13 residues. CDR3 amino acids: CASSFLIADTQYF. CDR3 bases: TGTGCCAGCAGTTTCCTCATTGCAGATACGCAGTATTTT.

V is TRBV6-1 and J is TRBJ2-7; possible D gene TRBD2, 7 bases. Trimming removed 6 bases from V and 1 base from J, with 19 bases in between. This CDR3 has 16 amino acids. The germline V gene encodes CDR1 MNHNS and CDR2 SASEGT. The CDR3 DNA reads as TGTGCCAGCAGCCCGGTTACAGGGAGGGTTTCCTACGAGCAGTACGTC. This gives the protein CASSPVTGRVSYEQYV.

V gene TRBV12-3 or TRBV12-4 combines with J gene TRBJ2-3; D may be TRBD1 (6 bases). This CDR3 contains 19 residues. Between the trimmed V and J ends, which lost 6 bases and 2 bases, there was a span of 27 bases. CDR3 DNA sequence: TGTGCCAGCAGGCCGACAGGATATAACCCCAAGCCACCCACAGATACGCAGTATTTT. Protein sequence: CASRPTGYNPKPPTDTQYF.

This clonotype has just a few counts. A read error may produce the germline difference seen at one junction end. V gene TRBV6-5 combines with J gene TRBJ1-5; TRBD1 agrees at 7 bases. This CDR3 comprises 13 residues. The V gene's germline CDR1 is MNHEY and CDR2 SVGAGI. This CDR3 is CASSSTGNQSQHF. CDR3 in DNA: TGTGCCAGCAGTTCGACAGGGAATCAGTCCCAGCATTTT.

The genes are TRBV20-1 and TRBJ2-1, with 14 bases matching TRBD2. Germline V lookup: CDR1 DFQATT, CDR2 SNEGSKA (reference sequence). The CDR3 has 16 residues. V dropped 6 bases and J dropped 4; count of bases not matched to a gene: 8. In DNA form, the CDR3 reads TGCAGTGCCCCCGGGACTAGCGGGGGAACTTACAATGAGCAGTTCTTC. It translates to CSAPGTSGGTYNEQFF.

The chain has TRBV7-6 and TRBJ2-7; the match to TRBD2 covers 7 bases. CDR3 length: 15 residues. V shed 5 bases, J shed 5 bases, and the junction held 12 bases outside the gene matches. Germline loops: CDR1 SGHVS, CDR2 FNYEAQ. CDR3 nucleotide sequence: TGTGCCAGCAGCGAGAGTCTTCCGGGAGGAAACGAGCAGTACTTC. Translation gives CASSESLPGGNEQYF.

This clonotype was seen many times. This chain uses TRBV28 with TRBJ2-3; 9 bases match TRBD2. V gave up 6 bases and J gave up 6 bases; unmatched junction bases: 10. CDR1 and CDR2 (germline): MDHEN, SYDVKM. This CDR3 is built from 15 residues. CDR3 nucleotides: TGTGCCAGCAGGGCCCTAGCGGGACGGGGGGATACGCAGTATTTT. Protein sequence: CASRALAGRGDTQYF.

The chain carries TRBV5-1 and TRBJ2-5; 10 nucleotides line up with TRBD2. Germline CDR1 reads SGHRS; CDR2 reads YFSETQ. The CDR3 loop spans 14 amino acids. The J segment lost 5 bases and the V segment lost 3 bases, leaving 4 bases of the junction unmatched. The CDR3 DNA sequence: TGCGCCAGCAGCTATCCAGCGGGAGGGGAGACCCAGTACTTC. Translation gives CASSYPAGGETQYF.

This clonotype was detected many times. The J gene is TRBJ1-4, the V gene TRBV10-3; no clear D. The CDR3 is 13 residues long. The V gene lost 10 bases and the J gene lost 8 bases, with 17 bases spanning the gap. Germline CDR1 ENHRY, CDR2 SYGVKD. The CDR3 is CATGFGEREKLFF. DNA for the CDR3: TGTGCCACCGGGTTCGGGGAGCGGGAAAAACTGTTTTTT.

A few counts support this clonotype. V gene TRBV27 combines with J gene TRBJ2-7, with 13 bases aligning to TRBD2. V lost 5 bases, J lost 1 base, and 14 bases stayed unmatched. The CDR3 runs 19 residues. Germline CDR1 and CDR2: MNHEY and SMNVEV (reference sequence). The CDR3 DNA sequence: TGTGCCAGCAGTCCACCCGAGGGACTAGCGGGGAGGCCGTCCTACGAGCAGTACTTC. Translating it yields CASSPPEGLAGRPSYEQYF.

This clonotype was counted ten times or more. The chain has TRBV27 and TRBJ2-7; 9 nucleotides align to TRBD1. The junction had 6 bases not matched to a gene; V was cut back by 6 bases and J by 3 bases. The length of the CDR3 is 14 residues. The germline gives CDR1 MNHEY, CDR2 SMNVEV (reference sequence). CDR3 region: CASSPGQGLYEQYF. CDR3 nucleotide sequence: TGTGCCAGCAGCCCGGGACAGGGACTCTACGAGCAGTACTTC.

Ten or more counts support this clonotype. CDR3 DNA sequence: TGTGCCAGCGGTTCGGGGACAGATACGCAGTATTTT. This encodes CASGSGTDTQYF. The chain carries TRBV9 and TRBJ2-3; D may be TRBD2 (5 bases). This CDR3 region has 12 residues. CDR1 and CDR2 from the germline V gene are SGDLS and YYNGEE. V gave up 7 bases and J gave up 3 bases, with 9 bases separating them. The complete variable domain, with remaining parts taken from reference TRBV9 and TRBJ2-3, reads DSGVTQTPKHLITATGQRVTLRCSPRSGDLSVYWYQQSLDQGLQFLIQYYNGEERAKGNILERFSAQQFPDLHSELNLSSLELGDSALYFCASGSGTDTQYFGPGTRLTVL.

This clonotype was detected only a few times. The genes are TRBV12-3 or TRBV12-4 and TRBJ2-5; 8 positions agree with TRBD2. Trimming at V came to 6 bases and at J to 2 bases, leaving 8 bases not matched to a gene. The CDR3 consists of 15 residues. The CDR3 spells CASRGPAGGQETQYF. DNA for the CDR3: TGTGCCAGCAGAGGCCCGGCGGGGGGTCAAGAGACCCAGTACTTC.

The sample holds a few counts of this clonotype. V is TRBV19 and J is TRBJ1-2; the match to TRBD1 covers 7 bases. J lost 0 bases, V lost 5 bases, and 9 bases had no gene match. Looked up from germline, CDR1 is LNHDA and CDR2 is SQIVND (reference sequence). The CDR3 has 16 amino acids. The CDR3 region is CASSPRTGQSNYGYTF. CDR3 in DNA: TGTGCCAGTAGTCCCCGGACAGGACAATCTAACTATGGCTACACCTTC.

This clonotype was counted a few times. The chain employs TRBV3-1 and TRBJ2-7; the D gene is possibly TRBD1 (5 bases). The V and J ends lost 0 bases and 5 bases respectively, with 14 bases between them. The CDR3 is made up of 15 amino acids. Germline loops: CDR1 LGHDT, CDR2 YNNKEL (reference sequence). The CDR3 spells CASSQDLAGRNEQYV. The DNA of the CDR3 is TGTGCCAGCAGCCAAGATTTAGCAGGGCGAAACGAGCAGTACGTC.

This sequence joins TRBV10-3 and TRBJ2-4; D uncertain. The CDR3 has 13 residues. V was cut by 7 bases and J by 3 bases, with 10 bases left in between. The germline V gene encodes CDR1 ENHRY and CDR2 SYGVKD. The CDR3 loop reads CAIISRDKNIQYF. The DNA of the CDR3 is TGTGCCATCATCTCTAGGGACAAAAACATTCAGTACTTC.